The sequence of this T cell receptor beta chain was determined in a study of control samples from healthy donors and cancer patients. The CDR3 is 15 amino acids. V gave up 0 bases and J gave up 0 bases, with 6 bases separating them. Germline CDR1 and CDR2: LGHDT and YNNKEL (reference sequence). TCRdb's table, derived via immunoSEQ multiplex PCR, lists solely in-frame clones and lacks some. This sample has some 140,000 clones, with 80% to 90% found just once. The source material was blood. The clonotype originates from a woman aged 30 to 39 in good health. The J gene is TRBJ1-3, the V gene TRBV3-1 (or the pseudogene TRBV3-2); D ambiguous. CDR3: CASSQDRSSGNTIYF. CDR3 DNA sequence: TGTGCCAGCAGCCAAGATCGTAGCTCTGGAAACACCATATATTTT.